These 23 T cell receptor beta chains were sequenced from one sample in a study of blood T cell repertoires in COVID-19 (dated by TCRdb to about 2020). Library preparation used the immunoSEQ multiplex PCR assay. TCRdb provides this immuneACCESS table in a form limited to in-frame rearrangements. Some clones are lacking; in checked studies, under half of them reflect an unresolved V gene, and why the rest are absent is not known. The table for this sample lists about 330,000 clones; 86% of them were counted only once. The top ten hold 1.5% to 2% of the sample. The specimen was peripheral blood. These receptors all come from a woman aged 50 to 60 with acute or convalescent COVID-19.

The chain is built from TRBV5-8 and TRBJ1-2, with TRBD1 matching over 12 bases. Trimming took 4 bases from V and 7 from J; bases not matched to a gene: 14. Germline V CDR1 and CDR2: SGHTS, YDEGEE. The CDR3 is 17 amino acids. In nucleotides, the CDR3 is TGTGCCAGCAGCCTCGGGGACAGGGGGCTGCCCGGACGTGGCTACACCTTC. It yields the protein CASSLGDRGLPGRGYTF. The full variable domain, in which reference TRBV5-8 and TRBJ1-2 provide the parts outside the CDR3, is EAGVTQSPTHLIKTRGQQATLRCSPISGHTSVYWYQQALGLGLQFLLWYDEGEERNRGNFPPRFSGRQFPNYSSELNVNALELEDSALYLCASSLGDRGLPGRGYTFGSGTRLTVV.

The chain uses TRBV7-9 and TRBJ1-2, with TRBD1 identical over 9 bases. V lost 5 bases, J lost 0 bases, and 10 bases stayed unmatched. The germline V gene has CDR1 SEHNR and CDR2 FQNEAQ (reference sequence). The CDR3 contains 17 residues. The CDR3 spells CASSPGQGRPTNYGYTF. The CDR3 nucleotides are TGTGCCAGCAGCCCAGGACAGGGGCGCCCCACTAACTATGGCTACACCTTC.

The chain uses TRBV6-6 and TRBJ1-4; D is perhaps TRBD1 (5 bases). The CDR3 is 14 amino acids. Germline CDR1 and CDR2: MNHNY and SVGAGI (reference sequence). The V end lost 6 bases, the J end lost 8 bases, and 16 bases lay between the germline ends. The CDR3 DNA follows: TGTGCCAGCAGCCCCCAGGGCTTTTGGGAAAAACTGTTTTTT. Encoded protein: CASSPQGFWEKLFF.

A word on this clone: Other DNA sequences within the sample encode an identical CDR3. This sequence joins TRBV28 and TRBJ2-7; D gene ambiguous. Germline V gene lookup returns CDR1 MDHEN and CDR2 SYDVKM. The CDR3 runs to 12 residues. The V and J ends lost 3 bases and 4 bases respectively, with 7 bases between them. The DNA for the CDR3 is TGTGCCAGCAGTTTGGCTGGTTACGAGCAGTACTTC. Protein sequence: CASSLAGYEQYF.

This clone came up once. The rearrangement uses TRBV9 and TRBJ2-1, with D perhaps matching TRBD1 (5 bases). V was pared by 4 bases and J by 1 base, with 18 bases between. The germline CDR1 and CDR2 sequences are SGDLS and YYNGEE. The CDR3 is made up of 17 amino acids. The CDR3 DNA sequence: TGTGCCAGCAGCTCTCCCAGGGTTCTCGGGTCCTACAATGAGCAGTTCTTC. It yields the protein CASSSPRVLGSYNEQFF.

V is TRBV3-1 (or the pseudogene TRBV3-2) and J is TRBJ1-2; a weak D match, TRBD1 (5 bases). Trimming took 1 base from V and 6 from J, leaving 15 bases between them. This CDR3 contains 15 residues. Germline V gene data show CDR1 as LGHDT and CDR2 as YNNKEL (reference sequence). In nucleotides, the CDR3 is TGTGCCAGCAGCCAAGTAGTTCAGGGTTTGGATGGCTACACCTTC. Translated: CASSQVVQGLDGYTF.

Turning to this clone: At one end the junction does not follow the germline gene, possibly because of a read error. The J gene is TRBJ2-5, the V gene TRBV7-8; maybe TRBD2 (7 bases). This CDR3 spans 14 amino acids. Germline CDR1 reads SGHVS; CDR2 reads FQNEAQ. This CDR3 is CASSLGGDQETQYF. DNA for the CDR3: TGTGCCAGCAGTTTAGGGGGGGACCAAGAGACCCAGTACTTC.

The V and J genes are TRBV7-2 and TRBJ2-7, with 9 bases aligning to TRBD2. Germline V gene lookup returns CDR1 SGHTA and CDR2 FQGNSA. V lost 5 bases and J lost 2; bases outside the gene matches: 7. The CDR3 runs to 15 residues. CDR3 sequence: CASSLTGLAPYEQYF. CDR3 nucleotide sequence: TGTGCCAGCAGCCTCACGGGACTAGCCCCCTACGAGCAGTACTTC. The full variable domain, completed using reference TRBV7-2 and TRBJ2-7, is GAGVSQSPSNKVTEKGKDVELRCDPISGHTALYWYRQSLGQGLEFLIYFQGNSAPDKSGLPSDRFSAERTGGSVSTLTIQRTQQEDSAVYLCASSLTGLAPYEQYFGPGTRLTVT.

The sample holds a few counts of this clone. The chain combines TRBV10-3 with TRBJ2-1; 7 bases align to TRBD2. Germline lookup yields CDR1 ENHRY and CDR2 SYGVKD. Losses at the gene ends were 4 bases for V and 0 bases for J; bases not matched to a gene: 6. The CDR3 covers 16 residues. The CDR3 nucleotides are TGTGCCATCAGTGGAATAGGACTAGACTCCTACAATGAGCAGTTCTTC. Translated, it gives CAISGIGLDSYNEQFF.

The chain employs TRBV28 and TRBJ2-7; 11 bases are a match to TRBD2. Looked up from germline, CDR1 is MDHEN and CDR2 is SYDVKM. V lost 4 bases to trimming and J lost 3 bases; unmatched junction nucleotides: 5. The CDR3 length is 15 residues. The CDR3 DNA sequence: TGTGCCAGCAGTTCGAGGGGACTAGCGGACTACGAGCAGTACTTC. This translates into CASSSRGLADYEQYF.

The CDR3 is CASSSSVRNTQYF. The CDR3 bases are TGTGCCAGCAGTTCTAGCGTTCGGAATACGCAGTATTTT. This chain links TRBV7-2 with TRBJ2-3, with D possibly matching TRBD2 (6 bases). From germline, CDR1 is SGHTA and CDR2 FQGNSA. The V end was cut by 6 bases, the J end by 7 bases, with 14 bases between. The CDR3 has 13 residues. The whole variable domain, remainder taken from reference TRBV7-2 and TRBJ2-3, is GAGVSQSPSNKVTEKGKDVELRCDPISGHTALYWYRQSLGQGLEFLIYFQGNSAPDKSGLPSDRFSAERTGGSVSTLTIQRTQQEDSAVYLCASSSSVRNTQYFGPGTRLTVL.

DNA for the CDR3: TGTGCCAGCAGCCCCAGGCAGGGGAGGGATGAAAAACTGTTTTTT. As protein: CASSPRQGRDEKLFF. The rearrangement uses TRBV25-1 and TRBJ1-4; a weak D match, TRBD1 (6 bases). The CDR3 has 15 amino acids. Looked up from germline, CDR1 is MGHDK and CDR2 is SYGVNS. V was trimmed by 6 bases and J by 6 bases, leaving 17 bases between them. The whole variable domain, filled in from reference TRBV25-1 and TRBJ1-4, reads EADIYQTPRYLVIGTGKKITLECSQTMGHDKMYWYQQDPGMELHLIHYSYGVNSTEKGDLSSESTVSRIRTEHFPLTLESARPSHTSQYLCASSPRQGRDEKLFFGSGTQLSVL.

CDR3 nucleotides: TGTGCCAGTAGTATAAGGGACAGGGGGCGTACAGGGGACAAGGATCAGCCCCAGCATTTT. It encodes CASSIRDRGRTGDKDQPQHF. The chain employs TRBV19 and TRBJ1-5; 12 bases fit TRBD1. Germline trimming cut 2 bases from V and 5 bases from J; bases unmatched to any gene: 16. Germline lookup yields CDR1 LNHDA and CDR2 SQIVND (reference sequence). The CDR3 consists of 20 residues.

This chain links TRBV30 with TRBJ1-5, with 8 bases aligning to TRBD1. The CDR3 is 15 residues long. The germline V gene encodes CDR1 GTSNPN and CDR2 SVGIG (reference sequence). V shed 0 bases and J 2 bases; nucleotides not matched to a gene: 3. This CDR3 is CAWSVPGQGNQPQHF. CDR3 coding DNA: TGTGCCTGGAGTGTCCCGGGACAGGGCAATCAGCCCCAGCATTTT.

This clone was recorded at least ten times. The CDR3, as DNA: TGTGCCAGCAGTTTACCCCCACGGACAAGGATTAGCAATCAGCCCCAGCATTTT. Its translation is CASSLPPRTRISNQPQHF. This sequence joins TRBV28 and TRBJ1-5; tentative D call: TRBD1 (5 bases). Per the germline V gene, CDR1 is MDHEN and CDR2 is SYDVKM. This CDR3 is 18 amino acids long. V was clipped by 2 bases and J by 0 bases, with 17 bases between them.

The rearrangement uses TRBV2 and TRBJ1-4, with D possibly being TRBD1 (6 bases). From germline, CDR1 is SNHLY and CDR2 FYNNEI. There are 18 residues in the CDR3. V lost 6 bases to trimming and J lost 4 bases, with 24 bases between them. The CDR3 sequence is CASRIESGGAEHNEKLFF. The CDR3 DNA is TGTGCCAGCAGGATCGAATCCGGGGGGGCCGAGCATAATGAAAAACTGTTTTTT.

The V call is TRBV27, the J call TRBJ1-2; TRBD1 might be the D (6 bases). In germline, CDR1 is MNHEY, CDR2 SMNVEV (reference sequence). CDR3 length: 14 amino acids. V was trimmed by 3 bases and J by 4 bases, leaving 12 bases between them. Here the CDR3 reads CASSFRAGAYGYTF. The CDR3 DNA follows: TGTGCCAGCAGTTTTCGGGCAGGGGCCTATGGCTACACCTTC.

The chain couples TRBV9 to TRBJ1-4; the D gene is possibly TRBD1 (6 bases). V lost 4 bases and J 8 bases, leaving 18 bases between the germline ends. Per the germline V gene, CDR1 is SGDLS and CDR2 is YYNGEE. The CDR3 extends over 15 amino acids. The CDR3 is CASSPREGVEEKLFF. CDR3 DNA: TGTGCCAGCAGCCCAAGAGAGGGGGTGGAGGAAAAACTGTTTTTT.

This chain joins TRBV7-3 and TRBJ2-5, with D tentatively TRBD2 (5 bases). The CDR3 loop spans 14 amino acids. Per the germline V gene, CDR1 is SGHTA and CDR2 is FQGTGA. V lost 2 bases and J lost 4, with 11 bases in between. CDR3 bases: TGTGCCAGCAGCTTAGAGGGAACTCGAGAGACCCAGTACTTC. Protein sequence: CASSLEGTRETQYF. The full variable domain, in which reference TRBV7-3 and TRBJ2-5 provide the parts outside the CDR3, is GAGVSQTPSNKVTEKGKYVELRCDPISGHTALYWYRQSLGQGPEFLIYFQGTGAADDSGLPNDRFFAVRPEGSVSTLKIQRTERGDSAVYLCASSLEGTRETQYFGPGTRLLVL.

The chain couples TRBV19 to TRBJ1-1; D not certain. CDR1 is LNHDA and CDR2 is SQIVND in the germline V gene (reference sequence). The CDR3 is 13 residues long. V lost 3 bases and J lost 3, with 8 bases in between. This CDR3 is CASSMPGYTEAFF. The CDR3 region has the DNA TGTGCCAGTAGTATGCCGGGGTACACTGAAGCTTTCTTT.

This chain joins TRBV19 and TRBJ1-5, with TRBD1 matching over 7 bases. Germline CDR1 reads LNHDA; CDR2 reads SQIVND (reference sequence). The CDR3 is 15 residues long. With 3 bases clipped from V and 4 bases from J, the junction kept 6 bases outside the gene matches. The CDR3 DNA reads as TGTGCCAGTAGTATTGTTGACAGGGATAATCAGCCCCAGCATTTT. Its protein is CASSIVDRDNQPQHF.

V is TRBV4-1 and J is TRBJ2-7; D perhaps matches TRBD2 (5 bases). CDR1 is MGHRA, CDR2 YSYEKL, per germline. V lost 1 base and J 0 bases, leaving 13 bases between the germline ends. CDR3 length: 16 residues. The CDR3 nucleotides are TGCGCCAGCAGCCAAGTGGAGAGGGTAAGCTCCTACGAGCAGTACTTC. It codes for CASSQVERVSSYEQYF.

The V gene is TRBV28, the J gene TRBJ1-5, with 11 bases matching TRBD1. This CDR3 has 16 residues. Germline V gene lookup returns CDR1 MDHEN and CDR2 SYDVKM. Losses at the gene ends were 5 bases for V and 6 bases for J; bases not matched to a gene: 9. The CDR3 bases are TGTGCCAGCAGTCCCACCGGACAGGGGGCGTTTCAGCCCCAGCATTTT. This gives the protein CASSPTGQGAFQPQHF.